This TCR beta chain was captured by sequencing in a study of cytomegalovirus exposure and HLA in healthy donors. Study-level points and caveats: Trimming of TCR beta V- and J-genes showed a link, identified in a later analysis, to a missense DCLRE1C variant. Association of 17,000 or so TCR beta sequences with HLA alleles was found at 0.05 false discovery rate in a later analysis.

Germline CDR1 SGHRS, CDR2 YFSETQ. Trimming took off 4 bases at V and 1 base at J, with 10 bases between the two ends. This CDR3 has 14 amino acids. To note about this clone: Its antigen is currently unknown.

60 Vbeta and 13 Jbeta primers were used in PCR. The protocol was immunoSEQ multiplex PCR, while the TCRdb copy is restricted to in-frame clones and leaves out a portion. The table records about 77,000 clones, around 79% of them present only once. The chain is built from TRBV5-1 and TRBJ2-3, with D hard to call. The TCR was taken from a man between 40 and 49 years old in good health and CMV-seronegative. The sequenced sample was PBMCs. This CDR3 is CASSKEWGTDTQYF. Here the CDR3 DNA reads TGCGCCAGCAGCAAGGAGTGGGGCACAGATACGCAGTATTTT.